The T cell receptor beta chain described here comes from a study of CD8 T cells in Susac syndrome. CD8+ and CD4+ T cells from blood underwent TCR beta sequencing, which was carried out in a high-throughput format. CDR3 length equals 16 residues. The V gene end was trimmed by 6 bases and the J gene end by 6 bases; junction bases not matched to a gene: 16. Looked up from germline, CDR1 is DFQATT and CDR2 is SNEGSKA (reference sequence). After extraction with the RNeasy kit, 0.5 to 1 ug of the RNA was reverse transcribed using random hexamers. An immunoSEQ multiplex PCR generated amplified TCR beta CDR3 products spanning 54 Vbeta and 13 Jbeta. TCRdb ran MiXCR on the immunoSEQ multiplex PCR reads and lists one entry per CDR3 protein. Of about 120,000 distinct CDR3 sequences in the sample, around 90% were seen once.

Sequences were obtained from CD4+ T cells from PBMCs. The chain uses TRBV20-1 and TRBJ2-7; 11 positions agree with TRBD2. This sequence originates from a human donor in good health. The CDR3 DNA is TGCAGTGCCCCACTCGGCCGTACTAGCGGGAGTGGCGAGCAGTACTTC. The encoded protein is CSAPLGRTSGSGEQYF.